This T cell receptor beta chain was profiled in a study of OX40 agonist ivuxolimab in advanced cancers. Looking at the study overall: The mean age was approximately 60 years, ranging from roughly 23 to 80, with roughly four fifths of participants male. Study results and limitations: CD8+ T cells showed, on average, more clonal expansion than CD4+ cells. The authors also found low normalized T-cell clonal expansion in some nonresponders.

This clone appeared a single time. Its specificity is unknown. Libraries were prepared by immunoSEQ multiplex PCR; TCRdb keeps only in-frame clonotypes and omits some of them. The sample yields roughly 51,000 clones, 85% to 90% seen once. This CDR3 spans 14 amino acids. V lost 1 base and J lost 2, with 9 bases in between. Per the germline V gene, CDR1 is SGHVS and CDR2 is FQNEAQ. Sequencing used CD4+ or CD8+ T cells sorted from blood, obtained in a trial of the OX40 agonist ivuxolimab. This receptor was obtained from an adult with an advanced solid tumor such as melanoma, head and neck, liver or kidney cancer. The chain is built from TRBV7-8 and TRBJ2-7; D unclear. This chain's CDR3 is CASSLEPAAYEQYF. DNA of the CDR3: TGTGCCAGCAGCTTAGAACCAGCCGCCTACGAGCAGTACTTC. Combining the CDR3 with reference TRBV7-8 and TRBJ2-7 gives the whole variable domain GAGVSQSPRYKVAKRGQDVALRCDPISGHVSLFWYQQALGQGPEFLTYFQNEAQLDKSGLPSDRFFAERPEGSVSTLKIQRTQQEDSAVYLCASSLEPAAYEQYFGPGTRLTVT.